These 13 T cell receptor beta chains share one sample of origin, sequenced in a study of blood T cell repertoires in COVID-19. Here immunoSEQ multiplex PCR was the method, and the copy in TCRdb shows in-frame clones only, minus some. The profile shows fewer than 600,000 clones, 89% of them singletons. The source material was peripheral blood. These receptors were taken from a man aged 18 to 29 with COVID-19, enrolled during active disease.

The chain combines TRBV2 with TRBJ2-5; 10 bases match TRBD2. This CDR3 region has 16 residues. CDR1 and CDR2 from the germline V gene are SNHLY and FYNNEI. With V trimmed by 7 bases and J by 5 bases, 13 bases remained unmatched. The CDR3 reads CASNGASGRGIETQYF. The DNA of the CDR3 is TGTGCCAGCAATGGGGCTAGCGGGAGAGGGATTGAGACCCAGTACTTC. Full variable domain (remainder filled in from reference TRBV2 and TRBJ2-5): EPEVTQTPSHQVTQMGQEVILRCVPISNHLYFYWYRQILGQKVEFLVSFYNNEISEKSEIFDDQFSVERPDGSNFTLKIRSTKLEDSAMYFCASNGASGRGIETQYFGPGTRLLVL.

The rearrangement uses TRBV11-3 and TRBJ2-1; TRBD2 matches 9 bases. J gave up 5 bases and V 1 base, and 12 bases lay outside the gene matches. Germline CDR1 SGHNT, CDR2 YENEEA. This CDR3 is 18 amino acids long. As DNA, the CDR3 is TGTGCCAGCAGCTTAGTCCCCCCGAGCGGGGGGTACAACAATGAGCAGTTCTTC. Protein product: CASSLVPPSGGYNNEQFF.

The rearrangement joins TRBV5-1 to TRBJ2-7, with 8 bases matching TRBD1. Germline lookup yields CDR1 SGHRS and CDR2 YFSETQ. J gave up 2 bases and V 1 base, and 5 bases lay outside the gene matches. This CDR3 comprises 15 residues. The CDR3 DNA sequence: TGCGCCAGCAGCTTGACAGGGGGGAGTGCCTACGAGCAGTACTTC. Encoded protein: CASSLTGGSAYEQYF.

The J gene is TRBJ2-7, the V gene TRBV27; weak D call: TRBD2 (5 bases). The CDR3 is made up of 12 amino acids. Germline lookup yields CDR1 MNHEY and CDR2 SMNVEV (reference sequence). Trimming cost V 8 bases and J 7 bases, with 15 bases left between them. The CDR3 here is CASGYLSGEQYF. DNA of the CDR3: TGTGCCAGCGGCTACCTTTCGGGGGAGCAGTACTTC.

The rearrangement links TRBV4-1 to TRBJ2-6, with 7 bases lining up with TRBD1. This CDR3 spans 18 amino acids. Trimming at V came to 3 bases and at J to 0 bases, leaving 8 bases not matched to a gene. Germline values: CDR1 MGHRA, CDR2 YSYEKL. The CDR3 region is CASSQATGAHSGANVLTF. The CDR3 nucleotides read TGCGCCAGCAGCCAGGCAACAGGGGCCCACTCTGGGGCCAACGTCCTGACTTTC.

This clone was seen only once. The chain combines TRBV7-8 with TRBJ2-1; 8 positions match TRBD2. V was pared by 1 base and J by 4 bases, with 9 bases of the junction left unmatched. This CDR3 contains 17 residues. Germline assignment: CDR1 SGHVS and CDR2 FQNEAQ. CDR3 sequence reads: CASSLDHTGGGYNEQFF. The CDR3 bases are TGTGCCAGCAGCTTAGATCACACCGGGGGGGGATACAATGAGCAGTTCTTC.

The chain links TRBV5-8 to TRBJ2-7; 8 bases fit TRBD1. This CDR3 is 15 amino acids long. Trimming removed 4 bases from V and 2 bases from J; junction bases left unmatched: 8. Germline V gene sequence: CDR1 SGHTS, CDR2 YDEGEE. As DNA, the CDR3 is TGTGCCAGCAGCGACCAGGGGGCAGGGCCCTACGAGCAGTACTTC. This codes for CASSDQGAGPYEQYF.

CDR3 bases: TGTGCCACCAGTGACGTACAGGGGGGACCCTCTGGGGCCAACGTCCTGACTTTC. This translates into CATSDVQGGPSGANVLTF. The chain is built from TRBV24-1 and TRBJ2-6; the match to TRBD1 covers 8 bases. Germline lookup yields CDR1 KGHDR and CDR2 SFDVKD. The J segment lost 0 bases and the V segment lost 4 bases, leaving 7 bases of the junction unmatched. There are 18 residues in the CDR3.

Here the CDR3 reads CASSLSLAWKETQYF. The CDR3 nucleotides are TGTGCCAGCAGTTTATCATTAGCTTGGAAAGAGACCCAGTACTTC. The chain recombines TRBV27 with TRBJ2-5; no clear D gene. The CDR3 is made up of 15 amino acids. Germline values: CDR1 MNHEY, CDR2 SMNVEV (reference sequence). The V and J ends lost 0 bases and 3 bases respectively, with 11 bases between them.

The V and J genes are TRBV30 and TRBJ1-1; no reliable D call. CDR3 length: 14 amino acids. CDR1 and CDR2 (germline): GTSNPN, SVGIG (reference sequence). V was cut by 0 bases and J by 1 base, with 9 bases left in between. The CDR3 sequence is CAWSVIGENTEAFF. The CDR3 DNA reads as TGTGCCTGGAGTGTGATAGGAGAGAACACTGAAGCTTTCTTT.

The rearrangement joins TRBV4-2 to TRBJ1-6, with a tentative D call TRBD1 (6 bases). Germline lookup yields CDR1 LGHNA and CDR2 YNFKEQ. The CDR3 extends over 16 amino acids. The V end was cut by 3 bases, the J end by 6 bases, with 15 bases between. CDR3 amino acids: CASSHGTGSGNSPLHF. The CDR3, as DNA: TGTGCCAGCAGCCATGGTACAGGGTCGGGTAATTCACCCCTCCACTTT.

The chain has TRBV5-6 and TRBJ1-2; D might be TRBD1 (6 bases). Trimming removed 0 bases at V and 1 base at J, with 13 bases between. The CDR3 runs to 16 residues. Per germline, CDR1 SGHDT and CDR2 YYEEEE. CDR3 bases: TGTGCCAGCAGCTTGGACAGGGCACAGCTTAACTATGGCTACACCTTC. Amino acids: CASSLDRAQLNYGYTF.

The rearrangement uses TRBV18 and TRBJ2-7; 7 nucleotides match TRBD2. In germline, CDR1 is KGHSH, CDR2 LQKENI. V was clipped by 5 bases and J by 7 bases; unmatched bases: 5. This CDR3 comprises 12 residues. CDR3 DNA: TGTGCCAGCTCATCGACCGGGGGGGAGCAGTACTTC. Translation gives CASSSTGGEQYF.